These T cell receptor beta chains were read from a single sample in a study of cytomegalovirus exposure and HLA in healthy donors. The repertoire was sequenced with immunoSEQ multiplex PCR; TCRdb's copy has only in-frame clones and lacks some. The repertoire includes some 140,000 clones, over 60% of them detected once, and under 1.5% sits in the top ten. What was sequenced was PBMCs. The receptors were gathered from a male donor in good health and CMV-seropositive. CDR3s include the opening cysteine and the closing phenylalanine or tryptophan. A D gene is named only where the DNA matches it firmly. Expanded clones are given a class, and other clones once, few, many or no size at all.

v_gene: TRBV4-1
abundance: NA
j_gene: TRBJ2-7
d_gene: TRBD1
CDR3nt: TGCGCCAGCGGACAGGTGGGGTACGAGCAGTACTTC
CDR3aa: CASGQVGYEQYF

v_gene: TRBV6-5
abundance: NA
j_gene: TRBJ2-2
d_gene: NA
CDR3nt: TGTGCCAGCAGCCGGTCAGGGGTCACCGGGGAGCTGTTTTTT
CDR3aa: CASSRSGVTGELFF

v_gene: TRBV11-3
abundance: few
j_gene: TRBJ1-1
d_gene: NA
CDR3nt: TGTGCCAGCAGTTTAGCAGGGGCCAGTGAAGCTTTCTTT
CDR3aa: CASSLAGASEAFF

v_gene: TRBV5-1
abundance: once
j_gene: TRBJ2-1
d_gene: TRBD1
CDR3nt: TGCGCCAGCAGCTTGGAACGTGGGACAGGGGACAATGAGCAGTTCTTC
CDR3aa: CASSLERGTGDNEQFF

v_gene: TRBV5-5
abundance: NA
j_gene: TRBJ1-5
d_gene: NA
CDR3nt: TGTGCCAGCAGCTTAACAGCTGGGACACACCTATGGCCCCAGCATTTT
CDR3aa: CASSLTAGTHLWPQHF

v_gene: TRBV9
abundance: NA
j_gene: TRBJ2-3
d_gene: NA
CDR3nt: TGTGCCAGCAGCGTAGGGGATTTGGTAGGGGGCACAGATACGCAGTATTTT
CDR3aa: CASSVGDLVGGTDTQYF

v_gene: TRBV4-1
abundance: few
j_gene: TRBJ2-2
d_gene: NA
CDR3nt: TGCGCCAGCAGCCAGATCGGGACAAGGGAGCTACGAGGGGCCGGGGAGCTGTTTTTT
CDR3aa: CASSQIGTRELRGAGELFF

v_gene: TRBV15
abundance: NA
j_gene: TRBJ1-2
d_gene: NA
CDR3nt: TGTGCCACCAGCAGAGATTTGGGGGCTGCTGGCTACACCTTC
CDR3aa: CATSRDLGAAGYTF

v_gene: TRBV19
abundance: few
j_gene: TRBJ1-6
d_gene: NA
CDR3nt: TGTGCCAGTAGTATGTGGGAGGGTTTGAATAATTCACCCCTCCACTTT
CDR3aa: CASSMWEGLNNSPLHF

v_gene: TRBV7-8
abundance: NA
j_gene: TRBJ1-1
d_gene: NA
CDR3nt: TGTGCCAGCAGCTTAGCCTTGAACACTGAAGCTTTCTTT
CDR3aa: CASSLALNTEAFF

v_gene: TRBV9
abundance: NA
j_gene: TRBJ1-4
d_gene: TRBD1
CDR3nt: TGTGCCAGCAGCGAGGTCCCGGACAGGGTCGGGGAAAAACTGTTTTTT
CDR3aa: CASSEVPDRVGEKLFF

v_gene: TRBV10-3
abundance: NA
j_gene: TRBJ2-7
d_gene: NA
CDR3nt: TGTGCCATCAGTGATGGGGCCGGTCCCTACGAGCAGTACTTC
CDR3aa: CAISDGAGPYEQYF

v_gene: TRBV10-3
abundance: NA
j_gene: TRBJ2-7
d_gene: NA
CDR3nt: TGTGCCATCAGCCCCTCCTCCTACGAGCAGTACTTC
CDR3aa: CAISPSSYEQYF

v_gene: TRBV29-1
abundance: NA
j_gene: TRBJ2-7
d_gene: TRBD2
CDR3nt: TGCAGCGTGAAGCTCCGGGACTACTCCTACGAGCAGTACTTC
CDR3aa: CSVKLRDYSYEQYF

v_gene: TRBV6-5
abundance: NA
j_gene: TRBJ1-5
d_gene: NA
CDR3nt: TGTGCCAGCAGGACCGATTTTACGGGTCAGCCCCAGCATTTT
CDR3aa: CASRTDFTGQPQHF

v_gene: TRBV7-2
abundance: once
j_gene: TRBJ2-3
d_gene: TRBD2
CDR3nt: TGTGCCAGCAGCTTAGGAAGAGGCGCGGGAGGGATAGATACGCAGTATTTT
CDR3aa: CASSLGRGAGGIDTQYF

v_gene: TRBV6-1
abundance: NA
j_gene: TRBJ1-6
d_gene: NA
CDR3nt: TGTGCCAGCAGTGGCCGACAGGCTGGAGGACAAGTGTTTAATTCACCCCTCCACTTT
CDR3aa: CASSGRQAGGQVFNSPLHF

v_gene: TRBV27
abundance: NA
j_gene: TRBJ2-5
d_gene: TRBD1
CDR3nt: TGTGCCAGCATCGGGCAGGGGGCAGAGACCCAGTACTTC
CDR3aa: CASIGQGAETQYF

v_gene: TRBV7-3
abundance: few
j_gene: TRBJ1-2
d_gene: TRBD1
CDR3nt: TGTGCCAGCAGCTATGACAGGGGCGGGAGCTATGGCTACACCTTC
CDR3aa: CASSYDRGGSYGYTF

v_gene: TRBV5-1
abundance: NA
j_gene: TRBJ2-7
d_gene: TRBD2
CDR3nt: TGCGCCAGCAGCTTTAGCGGGACCACCTACGAGCAGTACTTC
CDR3aa: CASSFSGTTYEQYF

v_gene: TRBV15
abundance: NA
j_gene: TRBJ2-7
d_gene: TRBD1
CDR3nt: TGTGCCACCAGCAGCGACGGACAGGGCTACGAGCAGTACTTC
CDR3aa: CATSSDGQGYEQYF

v_gene: TRBV2
abundance: NA
j_gene: TRBJ1-1
d_gene: TRBD1
CDR3nt: TGTGCCAGCAGTGGTATGGACAGGGGTGTTACTGAAGCTTTCTTT
CDR3aa: CASSGMDRGVTEAFF

v_gene: TRBV9
abundance: NA
j_gene: TRBJ2-1
d_gene: TRBD1
CDR3nt: TGTGCCAGCAGCGTAGTAGGACAGGGCTACAATGAGCAGTTCTTC
CDR3aa: CASSVVGQGYNEQFF

v_gene: TRBV7-6
abundance: NA
j_gene: TRBJ1-2
d_gene: NA
CDR3nt: TGTGCCAGCAGCTTAGAGGCAGGGTCGGTCTATGGCTACACCTTC
CDR3aa: CASSLEAGSVYGYTF

v_gene: TRBV4-3
abundance: NA
j_gene: TRBJ2-5
d_gene: TRBD1
CDR3nt: TGCGCCAGCAGCCAACACCGACAGGGGGCGCCCAGGGAGACCCAGTACTTC
CDR3aa: CASSQHRQGAPRETQYF

v_gene: TRBV2
abundance: NA
j_gene: TRBJ1-5
d_gene: NA
CDR3nt: TGTGCCAGCAGTGAAGGGCAGGTACTCTTCAAGCCCCAGCATTTT
CDR3aa: CASSEGQVLFKPQHF

v_gene: TRBV29-1
abundance: once
j_gene: TRBJ1-1
d_gene: TRBD1
CDR3nt: TGCAGCGTTGAGGGCAGGGGGCTAGGGAACACTGAAGCTTTCTTT
CDR3aa: CSVEGRGLGNTEAFF

v_gene: TRBV19
abundance: NA
j_gene: TRBJ1-5
d_gene: TRBD1
CDR3nt: TGTGCCAGTAGTATGGGACAGCGTAGCAATCAGCCCCAGCATTTT
CDR3aa: CASSMGQRSNQPQHF

v_gene: TRBV6-1
abundance: NA
j_gene: TRBJ2-7
d_gene: NA
CDR3nt: TGTGCCAGCACGGACAGCCATGGGGACGAGCAGTACTTC
CDR3aa: CASTDSHGDEQYF

v_gene: TRBV27
abundance: NA
j_gene: TRBJ1-4
d_gene: NA
CDR3nt: TGTGCCAGCAGTCCGCAAGTCGCGGGAAAACTGTTTTTT
CDR3aa: CASSPQVAGKLFF

v_gene: TRBV7-9
abundance: NA
j_gene: TRBJ2-1
d_gene: TRBD2
CDR3nt: TGTGCCAGCAGCCCTCGGCGACTAGCGGGAGAATACAATGAGCAGTTCTTC
CDR3aa: CASSPRRLAGEYNEQFF

v_gene: TRBV18
abundance: NA
j_gene: TRBJ2-7
d_gene: TRBD2
CDR3nt: TGTGCCAGCTCCCCCGGGACTAGCGGCTACGAGCAGTACTTC
CDR3aa: CASSPGTSGYEQYF

v_gene: TRBV27
abundance: NA
j_gene: TRBJ2-1
d_gene: NA
CDR3nt: TGTGCCAGCAGTTTATCCCCGATACCCGGGGCCTACAATGAGCAGTTCTTC
CDR3aa: CASSLSPIPGAYNEQFF

v_gene: TRBV9
abundance: NA
j_gene: TRBJ2-3
d_gene: TRBD1
CDR3nt: TGTGCCAGCAGCCCCCAGACAGGGGAGACAGATACGCAGTATTTT
CDR3aa: CASSPQTGETDTQYF

v_gene: TRBV27
abundance: few
j_gene: TRBJ1-5
d_gene: TRBD1
CDR3nt: TGTGCCAGCAGCCTGGACAGGGGGCATCAGCCCCAGCATTTT
CDR3aa: CASSLDRGHQPQHF

v_gene: TRBV18
abundance: NA
j_gene: TRBJ2-5
d_gene: NA
CDR3nt: TGTGCCAGCTCACCACGGTCAGGGGAAATCGAGACCCAGTACTTC
CDR3aa: CASSPRSGEIETQYF

v_gene: TRBV19
abundance: NA
j_gene: TRBJ1-5
d_gene: TRBD1
CDR3nt: TGTGCCAGTAGTACGTGGACCAACAGGGGGACAGGCGATCAGCCCCAGCATTTT
CDR3aa: CASSTWTNRGTGDQPQHF

v_gene: TRBV6-4
abundance: once
j_gene: TRBJ2-7
d_gene: TRBD2
CDR3nt: TGTGCCAGCAGTGCCAGCGGGGGGGAATCCTACGAGCAGTACTTC
CDR3aa: CASSASGGESYEQYF

v_gene: TRBV18
abundance: NA
j_gene: TRBJ1-1
d_gene: NA
CDR3nt: TGTGCCAGCTCAGAGACAGGAGGGGGGGGCGTTGTGAACACTGAAGCTTTCTTT
CDR3aa: CASSETGGGGVVNTEAFF

v_gene: TRBV5-8
abundance: NA
j_gene: TRBJ2-7
d_gene: TRBD2
CDR3nt: TGTGCCAGCAGCCTTCTGCTAGCGGGAGATTCGAACTACGAGCAGTACTTC
CDR3aa: CASSLLLAGDSNYEQYF

v_gene: TRBV4-1
abundance: NA
j_gene: TRBJ2-1
d_gene: NA
CDR3nt: TGCGCCAGCAGTAGTACCTATGAGCAGTTCTTC
CDR3aa: CASSSTYEQFF

v_gene: TRBV6-5
abundance: few
j_gene: TRBJ2-5
d_gene: TRBD2
CDR3nt: TGTGCCACCGGGGGGACGGAAGAGACCCAGTACTTC
CDR3aa: CATGGTEETQYF

v_gene: TRBV4-1
abundance: NA
j_gene: TRBJ1-2
d_gene: TRBD1
CDR3nt: TGCGCCAGCAGCCAAGGCAGGGGGATCGGCTTCTATGGCTACACCTTC
CDR3aa: CASSQGRGIGFYGYTF

v_gene: TRBV18
abundance: NA
j_gene: TRBJ1-5
d_gene: TRBD1
CDR3nt: TGTGCCAGCTCACCAGTCCCGGGACAGGGCAATCAGCCCCAGCATTTT
CDR3aa: CASSPVPGQGNQPQHF

v_gene: TRBV5-1
abundance: NA
j_gene: TRBJ2-1
d_gene: NA
CDR3nt: TGCGCCAGCAGCTTAGATGCGAGGTTATACAATGAGCAGTTCTTC
CDR3aa: CASSLDARLYNEQFF

v_gene: TRBV19
abundance: NA
j_gene: TRBJ1-4
d_gene: NA
CDR3nt: TGTGCCAGTAGTATCGGCACAGGGTCTTCGAGAGAACTGTTTTTT
CDR3aa: CASSIGTGSSRELFF

v_gene: TRBV11-2
abundance: NA
j_gene: TRBJ2-2
d_gene: TRBD2
CDR3nt: TGTGCCAGCAGCTTAGGGGGACCAGCGGGAAGCACCGGGGAGCTGTTTTTT
CDR3aa: CASSLGGPAGSTGELFF

v_gene: TRBV5-8
abundance: few
j_gene: TRBJ2-5
d_gene: TRBD1
CDR3nt: TGTGCCAGCAGCTTCAGGGACAGGTCTGTTGTGGAGACCCAGTACTTC
CDR3aa: CASSFRDRSVVETQYF

v_gene: TRBV19
abundance: NA
j_gene: TRBJ2-7
d_gene: NA
CDR3nt: TGTGCCAGTAGTATAGGGACCCGGGGGAGCTCCTACGAGCAGTACTTC
CDR3aa: CASSIGTRGSSYEQYF

v_gene: TRBV28
abundance: once
j_gene: TRBJ2-2
d_gene: NA
CDR3nt: TGTGCCAGCAGTCCAGGACAGAACACCGGGGAGCTGTTTTTT
CDR3aa: CASSPGQNTGELFF

v_gene: TRBV5-1
abundance: once
j_gene: TRBJ2-5
d_gene: TRBD2
CDR3nt: TGCGCCAGCAGCTTGGGACTAGCGCGGGAGACCCAGTACTTC
CDR3aa: CASSLGLARETQYF

v_gene: TRBV27
abundance: NA
j_gene: TRBJ2-6
d_gene: TRBD1
CDR3nt: TGTGCCAGTTCCTACAGGGGTTCCGGGGCCAACGTCCTGACTTTC
CDR3aa: CASSYRGSGANVLTF

v_gene: TRBV19
abundance: once
j_gene: TRBJ1-1
d_gene: NA
CDR3nt: TGTGCCAGTAGTGCCTCGGGACTCCTCCAGAACACTGAAGCTTTCTTT
CDR3aa: CASSASGLLQNTEAFF

v_gene: TRBV7-9
abundance: NA
j_gene: TRBJ2-3
d_gene: TRBD2
CDR3nt: TGTTCCAGCAGCTTGGCGATAGCGGGGGGTATAGATACAGATACGCAGTATTTT
CDR3aa: CSSSLAIAGGIDTDTQYF

v_gene: TRBV7-9
abundance: once
j_gene: TRBJ2-3
d_gene: NA
CDR3nt: TGTGCCAGCAGCTCCAGTCGGGTCAGAGCCGTCTCAGATACGCAGTATTTT
CDR3aa: CASSSSRVRAVSDTQYF